Following are 23 T cell receptor beta chains from one sample sequenced in a study of blood T cell repertoires in COVID-19. Generated by immunoSEQ multiplex PCR, the TCRdb table keeps only in-frame clones and is missing some. This table holds some 150,000 clones, around nine tenths found once. The sequencing input was peripheral blood. These receptors all stem from a human donor in a cohort sampled during active COVID-19.

The chain is built from TRBV2 and TRBJ2-1, with TRBD1 identical over 7 bases. CDR3 size: 14 residues. Germline V CDR1 and CDR2: SNHLY, FYNNEI. The J segment lost 0 bases and the V segment lost 6 bases, leaving 2 bases of the junction unmatched. The CDR3 protein is CASRQGSSYNEQFF. DNA of the CDR3: TGTGCCAGCAGACAGGGGAGCTCCTACAATGAGCAGTTCTTC.

The chain employs TRBV3-1 (or the pseudogene TRBV3-2) and TRBJ1-6; 8 bases match TRBD1. Germline loops: CDR1 LGHDT, CDR2 YNNKEL (reference sequence). The CDR3 runs to 17 residues. The junction had 6 bases not matched to a gene; V was cut back by 5 bases and J by 0 bases. CDR3 amino acids: CASSFRTGSSYNSPLHF. The DNA of the CDR3 is TGTGCCAGCAGCTTTCGGACAGGGAGCTCCTATAATTCACCCCTCCACTTT.

The chain links TRBV6-4 to TRBJ2-1, with 12 bases lining up with TRBD2. From germline, CDR1 is MRHNA and CDR2 SNTAGT. Trimming cost V 6 bases and J 2 bases; bases outside gene matches: 5. CDR3 length: 16 residues. In nucleotides, the CDR3 is TGTGCCAGCAGCCCGACTAGCGGGAGTCCCTACAATGAGCAGTTCTTC. It translates to CASSPTSGSPYNEQFF.

This sequence joins TRBV7-8 and TRBJ1-5; possibly TRBD1 for D (5 bases). This CDR3 comprises 15 residues. Per the germline V gene, CDR1 is SGHVS and CDR2 is FQNEAQ. V gave up 2 bases and J gave up 3 bases, with 11 bases separating them. CDR3 in amino acids: CASSLKAGLNQPQHF. DNA of the CDR3: TGTGCCAGCAGCTTAAAGGCAGGGCTCAATCAGCCCCAGCATTTT.

The V gene is TRBV9, the J gene TRBJ1-6, with D maybe TRBD1 (5 bases). The CDR3 spans 16 residues. Trimming removed 0 bases at V and 8 bases at J, with 15 bases between. Germline V gene sequence: CDR1 SGDLS, CDR2 YYNGEE. In DNA, the CDR3 is TGTGCCAGCAGCGTAGTATATAGGGGTGCAGATTCACCCCTCCACTTT. As protein: CASSVVYRGADSPLHF. The full variable domain, with the rest looked up from reference TRBV9 and TRBJ1-6, is DSGVTQTPKHLITATGQRVTLRCSPRSGDLSVYWYQQSLDQGLQFLIQYYNGEERAKGNILERFSAQQFPDLHSELNLSSLELGDSALYFCASSVVYRGADSPLHFGNGTRLTVT.

The rearrangement joins TRBV7-2 to TRBJ2-3, with 7 bases lining up with TRBD1. V lost 1 base and J lost 2; bases outside the gene matches: 6. Germline V gene data show CDR1 as SGHTA and CDR2 as FQGNSA. The length of the CDR3 is 16 residues. The CDR3 region has the DNA TGTGCCAGCAGCTTAGAGGGGGCCACTCCCACAGATACGCAGTATTTT. It codes for CASSLEGATPTDTQYF.

This clone was counted a few times. The CDR3 DNA reads as TGCAGTGCTAGTTTACAGGGGTCTCAGCCCCAGCATTTT. Residues: CSASLQGSQPQHF. The chain carries TRBV20-1 and TRBJ1-5; TRBD1 aligns across 7 bases. V lost 3 bases to trimming and J lost 6 bases; unmatched junction nucleotides: 5. In germline, CDR1 is DFQATT, CDR2 SNEGSKA (reference sequence). This CDR3 has 13 residues.

The chain has TRBV5-1 and TRBJ1-1, with TRBD1 as a possible D gene (6 bases). CDR1 is SGHRS, CDR2 YFSETQ, per germline. The CDR3 runs 15 residues. Trimming removed 5 bases from V and 3 bases from J, with 17 bases in between. DNA of the CDR3: TGCGCCAGCAGTCGTCGGACAGTCGGTGACACTGAAGCTTTCTTT. Translation: CASSRRTVGDTEAFF.

The chain is built from TRBV4-1 and TRBJ2-1; D not certain. Germline CDR1 and CDR2: MGHRA and YSYEKL. V lost 1 base and J 6 bases, leaving 10 bases between the germline ends. This CDR3 is 14 amino acids long. In DNA form, the CDR3 reads TGCGCCAGCAGCCAAGTCTTACGCGCCAATGAGCAGTTCTTC. It codes for CASSQVLRANEQFF.

In this sample, this clone turned up once. The V gene is TRBV28, the J gene TRBJ2-3, with D perhaps matching TRBD2 (5 bases). Trimming took off 6 bases at V and 3 bases at J, with 16 bases between the two ends. This CDR3 has 15 residues. Germline V gives CDR1 MDHEN, CDR2 SYDVKM. The CDR3 loop reads CASRAVEFETDTQYF. CDR3 DNA: TGTGCCAGCAGAGCGGTTGAATTCGAGACAGATACGCAGTATTTT.

The chain combines TRBV18 with TRBJ2-2, with a weak D call TRBD1 (6 bases). Per the germline V gene, CDR1 is KGHSH and CDR2 is LQKENI. The CDR3 loop spans 18 amino acids. The V end was cut by 4 bases, the J end by 0 bases, with 18 bases between. Here the CDR3 reads CASSRGPARTANTGELFF. CDR3 bases: TGTGCCAGCTCACGGGGGCCGGCCCGAACTGCGAACACCGGGGAGCTGTTTTTT.

V gene TRBV7-9 combines with J gene TRBJ1-1, with D tentatively TRBD1 (5 bases). The CDR3 runs 15 residues. V was cut by 5 bases and J by 1 base, with 14 bases left in between. The germline gives CDR1 SEHNR, CDR2 FQNEAQ (reference sequence). The CDR3 DNA sequence: TGTGCCAGCAGCCAAACAGATACAGGGAACACTGAAGCTTTCTTT. Protein product: CASSQTDTGNTEAFF.

This rearrangement joins TRBV5-1 to TRBJ2-7, with TRBD2 matching 11 bases. The germline V gene has CDR1 SGHRS and CDR2 YFSETQ. CDR3 length: 15 residues. V shed 4 bases, J shed 3 bases, and the junction held 6 bases outside the gene matches. The CDR3: CASSQGTSGLYEQYF. CDR3 sequence (DNA): TGCGCCAGCAGCCAAGGGACTAGCGGTCTCTACGAGCAGTACTTC.

V is TRBV6-5 and J is TRBJ2-3, with D maybe TRBD1 (6 bases). The germline V gene has CDR1 MNHEY and CDR2 SVGAGI. The V end was cut by 6 bases, the J end by 0 bases, with 13 bases between. The CDR3 contains 15 residues. DNA of the CDR3: TGTGCCAGCAGACTACAGGGCCTTAGCACAGATACGCAGTATTTT. Translated: CASRLQGLSTDTQYF.

The chain carries TRBV6-2 or TRBV6-3 and TRBJ2-5; 9 bases align to TRBD1. The CDR3 is 16 amino acids. Germline CDR1 and CDR2: MNHEY and SVGEGT. V lost 0 bases, J lost 4 bases, and 6 bases stayed unmatched. The CDR3, as DNA: TGTGCCAGCAGTTACTCGAGGACAGGGGTCTTAGAGACCCAGTACTTC. Translation: CASSYSRTGVLETQYF.

The chain employs TRBV6-5 and TRBJ2-1, with 8 nucleotides matching TRBD2. CDR1 is MNHEY and CDR2 is SVGAGI in the germline V gene. V lost 0 bases and J lost 0; bases outside the gene matches: 1. CDR3 length: 16 amino acids. CDR3 protein: CASSYSGLASYNEQFF. In DNA form, the CDR3 reads TGTGCCAGCAGTTACTCAGGACTAGCCTCCTACAATGAGCAGTTCTTC.

A single count supports this clone. The chain has TRBV4-3 and TRBJ2-3, with TRBD2 matching 7 bases. The CDR3 contains 17 residues. V dropped 0 bases and J dropped 4; count of bases not matched to a gene: 10. From germline, CDR1 is LGHNA and CDR2 YSLEER. CDR3 sequence: CASSQDLSGGSPDTQYF. In nucleotides, the CDR3 is TGCGCCAGCAGCCAAGATCTTAGTGGCGGGAGTCCAGATACGCAGTATTTT.

The chain uses TRBV9 and TRBJ1-3, with unresolved D. The CDR3 covers 13 residues. Trimming removed 4 bases at V and 5 bases at J, with 10 bases between. Looked up from germline, CDR1 is SGDLS and CDR2 is YYNGEE. This CDR3 is CASSFPGRNTIYF. The CDR3 region has the DNA TGTGCCAGCAGCTTTCCGGGAAGAAACACCATATATTTT.

The V call is TRBV7-3, the J call TRBJ2-3; the match to TRBD1 covers 9 bases. CDR3 length: 17 residues. With V trimmed by 2 bases and J by 4 bases, 10 bases remained unmatched. The germline V gene encodes CDR1 SGHTA and CDR2 FQGTGA. Written as DNA, the CDR3 is TGTGCCAGCAGCTTATTGGGGACAGGGCCTTTGGCAGATACGCAGTATTTT. It encodes CASSLLGTGPLADTQYF. The complete variable domain, with remaining parts taken from reference TRBV7-3 and TRBJ2-3, reads GAGVSQTPSNKVTEKGKYVELRCDPISGHTALYWYRQSLGQGPEFLIYFQGTGAADDSGLPNDRFFAVRPEGSVSTLKIQRTERGDSAVYLCASSLLGTGPLADTQYFGPGTRLTVL.

The CDR3 coding sequence is TGTGCCAGCTCACCCTTAGCGGTTGACACTGAAGCTTTCTTT. It is translated as CASSPLAVDTEAFF. V and J are TRBV18 and TRBJ1-1; no definite D call. The CDR3 length is 14 residues. Germline V gene lookup returns CDR1 KGHSH and CDR2 LQKENI. V was trimmed by 3 bases and J by 3 bases, leaving 11 bases between them.

V is TRBV15 and J is TRBJ2-3, with 8 bases fitting TRBD2. The CDR3 contains 16 residues. The germline V gene has CDR1 LNHNV and CDR2 YYDKDF (reference sequence). With V trimmed by 0 bases and J by 4 bases, 6 bases remained unmatched. Here the CDR3 reads CATSRDQAGASDTQYF. The CDR3 nucleotides are TGTGCCACCAGCAGAGATCAAGCGGGAGCGTCAGATACGCAGTATTTT.

The CDR3 here is CASSLRLDGKDTQYF. For the CDR3, the DNA is TGTGCCAGCAGCTTACGACTAGATGGGAAAGATACGCAGTATTTT. V is TRBV11-2 and J is TRBJ2-3; D perhaps matches TRBD2 (6 bases). Germline CDR1 SGHAT, CDR2 FQNNGV. Deletions cut 2 bases from V and 5 bases from J, with 14 bases between. This CDR3 region has 15 residues.

The rearrangement joins TRBV4-3 to TRBJ2-1; D is unclear. Trimming stripped 4 bases from V and 5 bases from J, with 15 bases between. Germline assignment: CDR1 LGHNA and CDR2 YSLEER. The CDR3 loop spans 15 amino acids. The CDR3 nucleotides are TGCGCCAGCAGCCCCTCTCTTGACACAAACAATGAGCAGTTCTTC. Residues: CASSPSLDTNNEQFF.